The present entry profiles one T cell receptor (beta chain) with its context. The antigen it binds to is not known. No qualities accompany the bases; no much larger clone lies one base away. Library generation was performed with the immunoSEQ multiplex PCR assay. TCRdb took this table from immuneACCESS and kept in-frame rearrangements with V and J called. Such tables lack part of the clones; where checked against another copy, unresolved V genes explain under half of the gap, and the rest is unexplained. Counted in this sample were about 15,000 clones; about four fifths of them appeared once. The ten most abundant clones make up approximately 10% of the sample. Taken from cysteine to phenylalanine, the CDR3 has 17 residues. Only CDR3 DNA remains: 51 bases, in frame from the first base. From V the trimming removes 3 bases and from J it removes 8 bases, while the gene matches leave 12 bases of the junction unaccounted for. The germline V gene (reference sequence) gives CDR1 as LNHNV and CDR2 as YYDKDF.

These data come from a study of technical replicates of blood from several donors (dated by TCRdb to 2016 to 2017). The sequence was collected from a human donor in good health. Sequencing input: PBMCs. The chain uses TRBV15 and TRBJ2-1, with TRBD2 matching 11 junction bases. In nucleotides, the sequence is TGTGCCACCAGCAGTCCACTAACTAGCGGGAGTTACCATGAGCAGTTCTTC. Translated, this is CATSSPLTSGSYHEQFF.